Listed below are T cell receptor beta chains from one sample, sequenced in a study of shared clonotypes between healthy human individuals. This table comes from immunoSEQ multiplex PCR, and its TCRdb copy is limited to in-frame clones, with some not included. The sample holds approximately 2,000,000 clones, 85% to 95% seen once. Sequencing was carried out using naive CD8+ T cells from PBMCs. The receptor source for this set is a man aged 18 to 29 in good health. Some clones in this sample may be carry-over from other donors' samples. CDR3s include the opening cysteine and the closing phenylalanine or tryptophan. D genes are given only for firm matches. Rows may omit the clone size; those that give it use once, few, many or a size class.

>TRBV7-2|TRBJ2-7|.|TRBD2
CASSSSFAGGLGYYEQYF
TGTGCCAGCAGCTCCTCTTTCGCGGGGGGACTAGGGTACTACGAGCAGTACTTC
>TRBV9|TRBJ2-7|.|.
CASSVGQGRSYEQYF
TGTGCCAGCAGCGTAGGCCAGGGACGGTCCTACGAGCAGTACTTC
>TRBV4-2|TRBJ2-7|.|.
CASSQESRNPLEQYF
TGTGCCAGCAGCCAAGAGTCCAGGAACCCCCTCGAGCAGTACTTC
>TRBV14|TRBJ2-7|once|.
CASSPGRGDTYEQYF
TGTGCCAGCAGCCCAGGGAGAGGGGACACCTACGAGCAGTACTTC
>TRBV27|TRBJ2-1|.|TRBD2
CASTRVAGGPIYEQFF
TGTGCCAGCACCCGAGTAGCGGGAGGGCCAATATATGAGCAGTTCTTC
>TRBV9|TRBJ2-3|once|.
CASSVNTPPSTDTQYF
TGTGCCAGCAGCGTGAATACCCCTCCTAGCACAGATACGCAGTATTTT
>TRBV18|TRBJ2-5|once|.
CASSPDGEETQYF
TGTGCCAGCTCACCAGACGGAGAAGAGACCCAGTACTTC
>TRBV5-1|TRBJ2-1|.|TRBD1
CATTSNPGQNNEQFF
TGCGCCACCACCTCTAATCCGGGACAGAACAATGAGCAGTTCTTC
>TRBV28|TRBJ2-2|.|.
CASSFGRNTGELFF
TGTGCCAGCAGTTTCGGGAGAAACACCGGGGAGCTGTTTTTT
>TRBV9|TRBJ2-5|.|TRBD2
CASSATGLARETQYF
TGTGCCAGCAGCGCTACGGGACTAGCGCGGGAGACCCAGTACTTC
>TRBV7-8|TRBJ2-7|.|TRBD2
CASSPATSGSGEQYF
TGTGCCAGCAGCCCGGCGACTAGCGGGAGTGGCGAGCAGTACTTC
>TRBV9|TRBJ2-7|.|.
CASSQTSSGSYEQYF
TGTGCCAGCAGCCAAACAAGTAGCGGCTCCTACGAGCAGTACTTC
>TRBV10-1|TRBJ1-5|.|.
CASSADGSNQPQHF
TGCGCCAGCAGTGCGGACGGAAGCAATCAGCCCCAGCATTTT
>TRBV5-6|TRBJ2-7|.|TRBD1
CASSLAAGQVLYEQYF
TGTGCCAGCAGCTTGGCTGCAGGACAGGTACTCTACGAGCAGTACTTC
>TRBV28|TRBJ2-1|.|.
CASSLRVYNEQFF
TGTGCCAGCAGTTTGAGGGTCTACAATGAGCAGTTCTTC
>TRBV7-8|TRBJ2-1|.|TRBD2
CASSLSGLAAYNEQFF
TGTGCCAGCAGCCTATCGGGACTAGCGGCCTACAATGAGCAGTTCTTC
>TRBV6-4|TRBJ2-6|.|.
CASKARGTGANVLTF
TGTGCCAGTAAAGCCCGGGGTACTGGGGCCAACGTCCTGACTTTC
>TRBV4-3|TRBJ2-3|.|.
CASSQGFRGASTDTQYF
TGCGCCAGCAGCCAAGGTTTCAGGGGGGCGAGCACAGATACGCAGTATTTT
>TRBV11-2|TRBJ2-7|.|.
CASSLGGQGSYEQYF
TGTGCCAGCAGCTTAGGCGGGCAGGGGTCCTACGAGCAGTACTTC
>TRBV5-1|TRBJ2-7|.|.
CASGSLSEQYF
TGCGCCAGCGGGAGTCTTAGCGAGCAGTACTTC
>TRBV4-1|TRBJ2-3|.|TRBD1
CASSQGADRAADTQYF
TGCGCCAGCAGCCAAGGTGCGGACAGGGCGGCAGATACGCAGTATTTT
>TRBV5-1|TRBJ2-6|.|.
CASSFRGRLAGANVLTF
TGCGCCAGCAGCTTTAGGGGCAGACTAGCTGGGGCCAACGTCCTGACTTTC
>TRBV27|TRBJ1-5|.|.
CASSLSQAGNQPQHF
TGTGCCAGCAGTTTATCACAGGCGGGCAATCAGCCCCAGCATTTT
>TRBV13|TRBJ2-7|.|.
CASSQGRSYEQYF
TGTGCCAGCAGCCAAGGCAGATCCTACGAGCAGTACTTC
>TRBV29-1|TRBJ1-2|.|.
CSVEDQAVRPYGYTF
TGCAGCGTTGAAGATCAGGCGGTTCGCCCCTATGGCTACACCTTC
>TRBV4-2|TRBJ2-1|once|TRBD2
CASSQKREGVVSYNEQFF
TGTGCCAGCAGCCAAAAGCGGGAGGGGGTCGTGAGCTACAATGAGCAGTTCTTC
>TRBV29-1|TRBJ2-1|.|.
CSVEDRDRWNEQFF
TGCAGCGTTGAAGATCGAGATAGATGGAATGAGCAGTTCTTC
>TRBV10-1|TRBJ2-3|.|.
CASSENRATDTQYF
TGCGCCAGCAGTGAGAACAGGGCAACAGATACGCAGTATTTT
>TRBV5-1|TRBJ2-7|.|.
CASSLEAGPSYEQYF
TGCGCCAGCAGCTTGGAGGCAGGGCCGAGTTACGAGCAGTACTTC